This T cell receptor (beta chain) was sequenced for a study of OX40 agonist ivuxolimab in advanced cancers. Study in general: Clinicians treated patients with ivuxolimab, an agonistic anti-OX40 (CD134) antibody. Whole-study findings and limits: Clonal expansion from baseline to week 6 occurred in both CD4+ and CD8+ T cells. Averaging showed that CD8+ T cells had more expanded clones than CD4+ did.

Measured with immunoSEQ multiplex PCR; TCRdb has only the in-frame clones, and not every one. The table lists approximately 20,000 clones, around nine tenths of them singletons. A word on this clone: Its target is not known.

Autoimmune disease history or systemic immunosuppression barred patients. The CDR3 runs 14 residues. The V end was cut by 2 bases, the J end by 1 base, with 8 bases between. The germline gives CDR1 ENHRY, CDR2 SYGVKD. The starting material was CD4+ or CD8+ T cells sorted from blood, obtained in a trial of the OX40 agonist ivuxolimab. The TCR comes from an adult with an advanced solid tumor such as melanoma, head and neck, liver or kidney cancer. The V call is TRBV10-3, the J call TRBJ2-5; D uncertain. CDR3 sequence: CAISEQQFQETQYF. CDR3 DNA sequence: TGTGCCATCAGTGAGCAACAGTTCCAAGAGACCCAGTACTTC.